The rows below give T cell receptor beta chains drawn from one sample of a study of T cell repertoires in cytomegalovirus infection. TCRdb ran MiXCR on the reads and lists one entry per CDR3 protein. The sample yields roughly 46,000 distinct CDR3 sequences, around 21% seen once. The antigens of these receptors remain unknown. The input for sequencing was CD8+ T cells from cultured PBMCs, taken from culture after CMV antigen stimulation. These receptors were obtained from a human donor in good health (CMV status not recorded). Some clones in this sample may be carry-over from other donors' samples. The CDR3 runs from the conserved cysteine through the conserved F or W. Each record gives: clone size, V gene, D gene, J gene, CDR3 DNA, CDR3 protein. The D gene is left open where the match is weak. The size entry is marked missing in some rows and otherwise reads once, few, many or a size class.

size: NA
V: TRBV7-2
D: NA
J: TRBJ2-5
DNA: TGTGCCAGCAGCTTCGGAAACACTCCAGAGACCCAGTACTTC
CDR3: CASSFGNTPETQYF

size: few
V: TRBV12-3/TRBV12-4
D: TRBD2
J: TRBJ2-2
DNA: TGTGCCAGCAGGGGCGGGACTAGCGGGGGGAACACCGGGGAGCTGTTTTTT
CDR3: CASRGGTSGGNTGELFF

size: few
V: TRBV28
D: NA
J: TRBJ2-1
DNA: TGTGCCAGCAGCTTTTATCGGAGGGGGGCGTCCTACAATGAGCAGTTCTTC
CDR3: CASSFYRRGASYNEQFF

size: NA
V: TRBV14
D: NA
J: TRBJ2-2
DNA: TGTGCCAGCAGCCATCATACGGACACCGGGGAGCTGTTTTTT
CDR3: CASSHHTDTGELFF

size: many
V: TRBV7-9
D: TRBD1
J: TRBJ2-7
DNA: TGTGCCATCAGAGCCGTGGGACAGGAGGCGGCCTACGAGCAGTACTTC
CDR3: CAIRAVGQEAAYEQYF

size: NA
V: TRBV13
D: TRBD1
J: TRBJ1-5
DNA: TGTGCCAGCAGCCCCGGGGGACAGGCAAGCAATCAGCCCCAGCATTTT
CDR3: CASSPGGQASNQPQHF

size: NA
V: TRBV18
D: NA
J: TRBJ2-1
DNA: TGTGCCAGCTCACCCCGATGGGACACGGAGTTCTTC
CDR3: CASSPRWDTEFF

size: few
V: TRBV7-2
D: NA
J: TRBJ2-1
DNA: TGTGCCAGCAGCCGAGGGGGAGGCTACAATGAGCAGTTCTTC
CDR3: CASSRGGGYNEQFF

size: many
V: TRBV7-6
D: NA
J: TRBJ2-7
DNA: TGTGCCAGCAGCTTAGGGACACCTAACGAGCAGTACTTC
CDR3: CASSLGTPNEQYF

size: NA
V: TRBV5-6
D: TRBD1
J: TRBJ2-4
DNA: TGTGCCAGCAGCTCAGGGACAGGGCGAAACATTCAGTACTTC
CDR3: CASSSGTGRNIQYF

size: many
V: TRBV6-2/TRBV6-3
D: NA
J: TRBJ1-1
DNA: TGTGCCAGCAGCGGGGAACAGGGTGTGAACACTGAAGCTTTCTTT
CDR3: CASSGEQGVNTEAFF

size: NA
V: TRBV4-1
D: TRBD1
J: TRBJ1-6
DNA: TGCGCCAGCAGCCAGGAAGGACAGGCGTATAATTCACCCCTCCACTTT
CDR3: CASSQEGQAYNSPLHF

size: NA
V: TRBV12-3/TRBV12-4
D: TRBD2
J: TRBJ2-3
DNA: TGTGCCAGCAGTCTATGGCGGGGGGGCCCTGCAGATACGCAGTATTTT
CDR3: CASSLWRGGPADTQYF